These 21 T cell receptor beta chains were all obtained from the same sample, sequenced in a study of T-cell reconstitution after alpha-beta-depleted transplantation in children. Unique molecular identifiers were incorporated when the TCRbeta library was constructed. TCRdb called the PCR reads again in MiXCR, with one record for every CDR3 protein. The table lists 670,000 or so distinct CDR3 sequences, roughly 13% of them singletons. The sequences come from PBMCs, collected before TCRalphabeta/CD19-depleted stem cell transplant. These receptor sequences come from a girl aged 2 to 9 with congenital amegakaryocytic thrombocytopenia, due to receive a stem cell transplant.

In DNA, the CDR3 is TGTGCCAGCAGTGGTCAATCCCGGGGCCTAAATTCACCCCTCCACTTT. This sequence encodes CASSGQSRGLNSPLHF. This chain uses TRBV25-1 with TRBJ1-6; a possible D gene is TRBD1 (5 bases). This CDR3 has 16 residues. Germline CDR1 is MGHDK and CDR2 is SYGVNS. V gave up 4 bases and J gave up 7 bases, with 17 bases separating them.

This clonotype was found a few times. The J gene is TRBJ2-7, the V gene TRBV5-1; D remains ambiguous. Deletions cut 5 bases from V and 7 bases from J, with 7 bases between. This CDR3 spans 10 amino acids. Germline V gives CDR1 SGHRS, CDR2 YFSETQ. The CDR3 here is CASSRGEQYF. Written as DNA, the CDR3 is TGCGCCAGCAGTCGTGGAGAGCAGTACTTC.

The CDR3 nucleotides read TGTGCCAGCAGCTCTCAGGACAGCTTAACAGATACGCAGTATTTT. It specifies CASSSQDSLTDTQYF. The chain links TRBV11-2 to TRBJ2-3, with D tentatively TRBD1 (6 bases). Germline V lookup: CDR1 SGHAT, CDR2 FQNNGV. The CDR3 totals 15 residues. V lost 4 bases to trimming and J lost 3 bases, with 14 bases between them.

Comments on this clonotype: A much larger clone is a single base away; this may be a read error. V and J are TRBV10-3 and TRBJ2-1; D may be TRBD1 (5 bases). With 4 bases removed from V and 6 bases from J, the gap between germline ends came to 10 bases. CDR3 length: 13 residues. The germline gives CDR1 ENHRY, CDR2 SYGVKD. The DNA of the CDR3 is TGTGCCATCAGTGGCGACAGATGCAATGAGCAGTTCTTC. It codes for CAISGDRCNEQFF.

Ten or more counts support this clonotype. This chain connects TRBV29-1 to TRBJ2-1; D ambiguous. Trimming took 4 bases from V and 0 from J, leaving 7 bases between them. The germline CDR1 and CDR2 sequences are SQVTM and ANQGSEA. The CDR3 runs 13 residues. CDR3 DNA sequence: TGCAGCGTTGCCCGTAACTCCTACAATGAGCAGTTCTTC. Translated: CSVARNSYNEQFF.

This sequence joins TRBV18 and TRBJ2-3; 7 nucleotides agree with TRBD1. From germline, CDR1 is KGHSH and CDR2 LQKENI. This CDR3 contains 16 residues. After removal of 3 bases from V and 5 bases from J, the junction contained 11 bases not matched to a gene. The CDR3 coding sequence is TGTGCCAGCTCACCTCTAGGGGGCCCGAGCGGAGATACGCAGTATTTT. Its translation: CASSPLGGPSGDTQYF.

The sample holds many counts of this clonotype. V usage is TRBV15 and J usage is TRBJ2-3; D unresolved. Germline CDR1 is LNHNV and CDR2 is YYDKDF (reference sequence). The CDR3 has 15 residues. The V gene lost 3 bases and the J gene lost 7 bases, with 17 bases spanning the gap. This chain's CDR3 is CATSRVPQLGNTQYF. The DNA of the CDR3 is TGTGCCACCAGCAGGGTCCCCCAACTTGGCAATACGCAGTATTTT.

This clonotype came up a few times. The chain recombines TRBV5-4 with TRBJ2-4, with D possibly matching TRBD2 (5 bases). Trimming removed 0 bases from V and 7 bases from J, with 11 bases in between. The germline V gene has CDR1 SGHNT and CDR2 YYREEE (reference sequence). The CDR3 length is 14 residues. The chain's CDR3 is CASSLGLTPNIQYF. The CDR3 region has the DNA TGTGCCAGCAGCTTGGGACTAACCCCGAACATTCAGTACTTC.

This clonotype was detected many times. This chain links TRBV6-5 with TRBJ2-1; D might be TRBD1 (6 bases). This CDR3 region has 14 residues. Per the germline V gene, CDR1 is MNHEY and CDR2 is SVGAGI. Trimming took 2 bases from V and 5 from J, leaving 10 bases between them. CDR3 sequence reads: CASSYGTGHNEQFF. The CDR3 bases are TGTGCCAGCAGTTACGGAACAGGGCACAATGAGCAGTTCTTC.

This clonotype has a single count. This chain uses TRBV7-8 with TRBJ2-1; D possibly corresponds to TRBD2 (6 bases). In germline, CDR1 is SGHVS, CDR2 FQNEAQ. The CDR3 spans 16 residues. The V end was cut by 2 bases, the J end by 0 bases, with 11 bases between. CDR3: CASSLFGTPSYNEQFF. DNA of the CDR3: TGTGCCAGCAGCTTATTCGGGACTCCCTCCTACAATGAGCAGTTCTTC.

The chain recombines TRBV5-1 with TRBJ1-1, with a tentative D call TRBD1 (6 bases). With 4 bases removed from V and 5 bases from J, the gap between germline ends came to 18 bases. Germline values: CDR1 SGHRS, CDR2 YFSETQ. CDR3 length: 15 amino acids. The DNA for the CDR3 is TGCGCCAGCAGCCTAACGGACAGCTTTGTGACTGAAGCTTTCTTT. Amino acid sequence: CASSLTDSFVTEAFF.

This clonotype was detected many times. The CDR3 DNA is TGTGCCAGCAGTTTAGTCATGCTCAATGCCTACGAGCAGTACTTC. Translated: CASSLVMLNAYEQYF. The genes are TRBV28 and TRBJ2-7; no clear D. Trimming left V 2 bases short and J 2 bases short, with 13 bases between. Germline V CDR1 and CDR2: MDHEN, SYDVKM. This CDR3 has 15 amino acids.

V is TRBV19 and J is TRBJ2-3; 9 bases are shared with TRBD1. CDR1 and CDR2 (germline): LNHDA, SQIVND (reference sequence). Trimming removed 10 bases from V and 3 bases from J; junction bases left unmatched: 8. The CDR3 runs 14 residues. The CDR3: CATNRDRETDTQYF. DNA for the CDR3: TGTGCCACCAACCGGGACAGGGAAACAGATACGCAGTATTTT. Full variable domain (rest looked up from reference TRBV19 and TRBJ2-3): DGGITQSPKYLFRKEGQNVTLSCEQNLNHDAMYWYRQDPGQGLRLIYYSQIVNDFQKGDIAEGYSVSREKKESFPLTVTSAQKNPTAFYLCATNRDRETDTQYFGPGTRLTVL.

This clonotype came up many times. The chain joins TRBV7-2 to TRBJ2-7; D not certain. The CDR3 is 15 amino acids. The V gene lost 0 bases and the J gene lost 2 bases, with 11 bases spanning the gap. CDR1 is SGHTA, CDR2 FQGNSA, per germline. In nucleotides, the CDR3 is TGTGCCAGCAGCTTAGCGGAGAGTTTTCCCTACGAGCAGTACTTC. This sequence encodes CASSLAESFPYEQYF.

The DNA for the CDR3 is TGTGCCAGCAGTTATGGGGCAAGCAATCAGCCCCAGCATTTT. Translating it yields CASSYGASNQPQHF. The V gene is TRBV6-2 or TRBV6-3, the J gene TRBJ1-5; D may be TRBD1 (5 bases). CDR1 is MNHEY, CDR2 SVGEGT, per germline. The length of the CDR3 is 14 residues. V gave up 3 bases and J gave up 1 base, with 7 bases separating them.

This clonotype was observed at least ten times. V usage is TRBV11-2 and J usage is TRBJ2-1; 7 bases line up with TRBD1. J was trimmed by 0 bases and V by 6 bases; bases with no gene match: 5. This CDR3 comprises 15 residues. The germline CDR1 and CDR2 sequences are SGHAT and FQNNGV. The CDR3 nucleotides are TGTGCCAGCAGTCAACAGGGGAACTCCTACAATGAGCAGTTCTTC. The encoded protein is CASSQQGNSYNEQFF.

This rearrangement joins TRBV7-9 to TRBJ2-1, with TRBD2 matching over 10 bases. V gave up 6 bases and J gave up 5 bases; unmatched junction bases: 10. Looked up from germline, CDR1 is SEHNR and CDR2 is FQNEAQ (reference sequence). The CDR3 loop spans 16 amino acids. CDR3 sequence (DNA): TGTGCCAGCAGGACACCGGTACTAGCGGGGCACAATGAGCAGTTCTTC. The encoded protein is CASRTPVLAGHNEQFF.

This chain joins TRBV5-1 and TRBJ2-3; no clear D. The CDR3 runs to 14 residues. Trimming stripped 7 bases from V and 5 bases from J, with 17 bases between. Germline V CDR1 and CDR2: SGHRS, YFSETQ. The CDR3 region is CASSERAGLDTQYF. CDR3 DNA sequence: TGCGCCAGCTCGGAGAGAGCCGGGCTAGATACGCAGTATTTT.

This clonotype has ten or more counts. The chain is built from TRBV5-1 and TRBJ2-7; D might be TRBD1 (5 bases). CDR1 SGHRS and CDR2 YFSETQ come from the germline V gene. This CDR3 has 14 amino acids. Trimming removed 7 bases at V and 7 bases at J, with 21 bases between. As DNA, the CDR3 is TGCGCCAGCTGCCGAGCTGCAGGGTCGGGTGAGCAGTACTTC. Its protein is CASCRAAGSGEQYF.

The J gene is TRBJ2-1, the V gene TRBV9; the match to TRBD2 covers 8 bases. CDR1 SGDLS and CDR2 YYNGEE come from the germline V gene. V lost 3 bases, J lost 3 bases, and 11 bases stayed unmatched. This CDR3 is built from 17 residues. CDR3 nucleotide sequence: TGTGCCAGCAGCGATAAGGGGTGGCGGGGGGTCTACAATGAGCAGTTCTTC. This codes for CASSDKGWRGVYNEQFF.

This clonotype has ten or more counts. The V gene is TRBV10-3, the J gene TRBJ2-3, with 7 bases matching TRBD1. V dropped 2 bases and J dropped 5; count of bases not matched to a gene: 7. The CDR3 spans 15 residues. Looked up from germline, CDR1 is ENHRY and CDR2 is SYGVKD. The CDR3, as DNA: TGTGCCATCAGTGAGGGGAAGGGGGCAGGAGATACGCAGTATTTT. Translation gives CAISEGKGAGDTQYF.